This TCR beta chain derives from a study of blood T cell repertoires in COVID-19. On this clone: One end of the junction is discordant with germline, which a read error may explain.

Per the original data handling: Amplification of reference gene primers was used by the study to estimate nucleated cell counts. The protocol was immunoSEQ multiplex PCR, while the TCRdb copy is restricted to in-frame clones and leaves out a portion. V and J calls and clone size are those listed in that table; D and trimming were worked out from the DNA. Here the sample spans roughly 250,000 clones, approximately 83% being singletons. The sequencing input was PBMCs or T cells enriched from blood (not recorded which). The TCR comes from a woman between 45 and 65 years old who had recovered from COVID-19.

Here the CDR3 reads CASSLEQQGAGETQYF. CDR3 nucleotides: TGTGCTAGCAGCTTGGAACAACAGGGGGCGGGAGAGACCCAGTACTTC. The chain couples TRBV7-7 to TRBJ2-5; 9 bases line up with TRBD1. The CDR3 totals 16 residues. Germline loops: CDR1 SSHAT, CDR2 FNYEAQ (reference sequence).